The 16 T cell receptor beta chains reported below all come from one sample, sequenced in a study of memory CD4+ T cells and cytomegalovirus serostatus. Generated by immunoSEQ multiplex PCR, the TCRdb table keeps only in-frame clones and is missing some. The sample holds just under 95,000 clones, 80% seen once. The sort gate was single viable CD3+CD4+CD8-CD45RO+ cells for memory CD4+ T cells. Sequencing used memory CD4+ T cells from blood. The receptors here all came from an adult in good health and CMV-seropositive.

The chain combines TRBV7-9 with TRBJ1-1; D unresolved. Per germline, CDR1 SEHNR and CDR2 FQNEAQ (reference sequence). The CDR3 spans 15 residues. Between the trimmed V and J ends, which lost 3 bases and 3 bases, there was a span of 14 bases. The CDR3 loop reads CASSFFGGRDTEAFF. The CDR3 region has the DNA TGTGCCAGCAGCTTCTTCGGCGGGAGGGACACTGAAGCTTTCTTT.

This clone was seen only once. The CDR3 coding sequence is TGTGTCAGAAGCTTAGATTCGGGCTACACCTTC. Its translation: CVRSLDSGYTF. The chain employs TRBV7-5 and TRBJ1-2. TRBV7-5 has pseudogene status. CDR3 length equals 11 residues.

The gene calls are TRBV7-9 and TRBJ1-1, with D possibly matching TRBD1 (6 bases). The V gene lost 1 base and the J gene lost 1 base, with 7 bases spanning the gap. Germline V gene lookup returns CDR1 SEHNR and CDR2 FQNEAQ (reference sequence). This CDR3 has 14 amino acids. CDR3 nucleotides: TGTGCCAGCAGCTTAGGGGGGGCGAACACTGAAGCTTTCTTT. This sequence encodes CASSLGGANTEAFF. Looking up the rest from reference TRBV7-9 and TRBJ1-1 gives the full variable domain: DTGVSQNPRHKITKRGQNVTFRCDPISEHNRLYWYRQTLGQGPEFLTYFQNEAQLEKSRLLSDRFSAERPKGSFSTLEIQRTEQGDSAMYLCASSLGGANTEAFFGQGTRLTVV.

The chain couples TRBV19 to TRBJ1-5; 8 positions match TRBD1. J was trimmed by 0 bases and V by 6 bases; bases with no gene match: 13. This CDR3 is built from 18 residues. The germline gives CDR1 LNHDA, CDR2 SQIVND (reference sequence). In DNA form, the CDR3 reads TGTGCCAGTAGCTCCCAGGGGGCCGGCTCTTATAGCAATCAGCCCCAGCATTTT. Translation: CASSSQGAGSYSNQPQHF.

This clone was seen just once. This chain links TRBV28 with TRBJ1-2; TRBD1 agrees at 7 bases. Germline V gene sequence: CDR1 MDHEN, CDR2 SYDVKM. V dropped 5 bases and J dropped 3; count of bases not matched to a gene: 3. The CDR3 runs 13 residues. DNA of the CDR3: TGTGCCAGCAGTGACGGGACAGACTATGGCTACACCTTC. Its translation: CASSDGTDYGYTF.

The chain carries TRBV28 and TRBJ1-1; 11 nucleotides agree with TRBD1. The CDR3 contains 15 residues. V lost 3 bases to trimming and J lost 5 bases; unmatched junction nucleotides: 5. Germline-derived CDR1 and CDR2 are MDHEN and SYDVKM. CDR3 amino acids: CASSLVGTGGTEAFF. The CDR3 DNA reads TGTGCCAGCAGTTTGGTGGGGACAGGGGGGACTGAAGCTTTCTTT.

V gene TRBV7-2 combines with J gene TRBJ1-1; weak D call: TRBD1 (5 bases). V was pared by 5 bases and J by 5 bases, with 12 bases between. CDR3 size: 13 residues. Germline assignment: CDR1 SGHTA and CDR2 FQGNSA. CDR3 loop: CASSPRGFTEAFF. CDR3 in DNA: TGTGCCAGCAGCCCAAGGGGCTTTACTGAAGCTTTCTTT. Together with reference TRBV7-2 and TRBJ1-1, the CDR3 gives the full variable domain: GAGVSQSPSNKVTEKGKDVELRCDPISGHTALYWYRQSLGQGLEFLIYFQGNSAPDKSGLPSDRFSAERTGGSVSTLTIQRTQQEDSAVYLCASSPRGFTEAFFGQGTRLTVV.

The chain links TRBV18 to TRBJ2-7; D is possibly TRBD2 (5 bases). V lost 6 bases and J 7 bases, leaving 16 bases between the germline ends. This CDR3 contains 13 residues. CDR1 and CDR2 from the germline V gene are KGHSH and LQKENI. CDR3 amino acids: CASSVAPSREQYF. In DNA, the CDR3 is TGTGCCAGCTCCGTAGCGCCTTCGAGGGAGCAGTACTTC. The complete variable domain, with remaining parts taken from reference TRBV18 and TRBJ2-7, reads NAGVMQNPRHLVRRRGQEARLRCSPMKGHSHVYWYRQLPEEGLKFMVYLQKENIIDESGMPKERFSAEFPKEGPSILRIQQVVRGDSAAYFCASSVAPSREQYFGPGTRLTVT.

The chain uses TRBV10-3 and TRBJ1-5; the match to TRBD1 covers 7 bases. This CDR3 comprises 14 residues. With V trimmed by 5 bases and J by 3 bases, 4 bases remained unmatched. Germline V CDR1 and CDR2: ENHRY, SYGVKD. CDR3 residues: CAISLDRDNQPQHF. CDR3 DNA: TGTGCCATCAGTCTTGACAGGGACAATCAGCCCCAGCATTTT.

This clone was observed a single time. The chain employs TRBV9 and TRBJ2-7; tentative D call: TRBD1 (5 bases). The CDR3 has 15 amino acids. The germline gives CDR1 SGDLS, CDR2 YYNGEE. Trimming took 0 bases from V and 2 from J, leaving 12 bases between them. The CDR3, as DNA: TGTGCCAGCAGCGTAGATTTCAGGGTTCCCTACGAGCAGTACTTC. As protein: CASSVDFRVPYEQYF.

This sequence joins TRBV10-3 and TRBJ2-1, with TRBD2 matching over 14 bases. This CDR3 contains 18 residues. Unmatched junction bases numbered 7, after V lost 4 bases and J lost 2 bases. The germline V gene has CDR1 ENHRY and CDR2 SYGVKD. In nucleotides, the CDR3 is TGTGCCATCAGTGGGGGGACTAGCGGGAGCTCACCCTACAATGAGCAGTTCTTC. Its translation: CAISGGTSGSSPYNEQFF.

The chain uses TRBV29-1 and TRBJ1-2; 9 nucleotides agree with TRBD1. This CDR3 has 14 residues. The germline CDR1 and CDR2 sequences are SQVTM and ANQGSEA. V dropped 7 bases and J dropped 4; count of bases not matched to a gene: 10. DNA of the CDR3: TGCAGCGCTAAGTGGACAGGGGTCGGCTATGGCTACACCTTC. This translates into CSAKWTGVGYGYTF.

J is TRBJ1-5 and V is TRBV6-1; the match to TRBD1 covers 10 bases. Unmatched junction bases numbered 9, after V lost 6 bases and J lost 7 bases. Germline V gene lookup returns CDR1 MNHNS and CDR2 SASEGT. The CDR3 is 15 residues long. CDR3 sequence (DNA): TGTGCCAGCAGACCGGGACAGGGGACCTTGCAGCCCCAGCATTTT. Amino acids: CASRPGQGTLQPQHF.

This chain links TRBV7-9 with TRBJ1-2; D gene uncertain. V lost 3 bases and J 2 bases, leaving 10 bases between the germline ends. Germline V CDR1 and CDR2: SEHNR, FQNEAQ (reference sequence). This CDR3 spans 14 amino acids. The CDR3 sequence is CASSFGGLNYGYTF. The CDR3 DNA reads TGTGCCAGCAGCTTTGGAGGACTAAACTATGGCTACACCTTC. Combining the CDR3 with reference TRBV7-9 and TRBJ1-2 gives the whole variable domain DTGVSQNPRHKITKRGQNVTFRCDPISEHNRLYWYRQTLGQGPEFLTYFQNEAQLEKSRLLSDRFSAERPKGSFSTLEIQRTEQGDSAMYLCASSFGGLNYGYTFGSGTRLTVV.

The CDR3 DNA reads TGTGCCAGCAGTCTACAGATGAACACTGAAGCTTTCTTT. It translates to CASSLQMNTEAFF. The chain has TRBV28 and TRBJ1-1; no clear D gene. The germline V gene has CDR1 MDHEN and CDR2 SYDVKM. V dropped 5 bases and J dropped 0 bases, with 7 bases sitting between them. CDR3 length: 13 residues.

As concerns this clone: An end of the junction differs from the germline gene, which may be a read error. The V gene is TRBV7-7, the J gene TRBJ2-2; 7 bases match TRBD2. Per germline, CDR1 SSHAT and CDR2 FNYEAQ (reference sequence). CDR3 length: 17 residues. CDR3 protein: CASSLAYGAGRTGELFF. CDR3 DNA: TGTGCTAGCAGCTTAGCGTATGGAGCGGGAAGGACCGGGGAGCTGTTTTTT.